This entry lists 30 T cell receptor beta chains sequenced from one sample in a study of T cell responses to AZD1222 COVID-19 vaccine. Profiling relied on immunoSEQ multiplex PCR, and the TCRdb table lists in-frame clones only, not all of them. This table has about 200,000 clones, over 85% appearing once. The specimen was peripheral blood, collected 28 days after the second AZD1222 dose. These receptors originate from an adult who received the AZD1222 COVID-19 vaccine.

The chain is built from TRBV19 and TRBJ2-1; D unclear. This CDR3 is 13 amino acids long. Per the germline V gene, CDR1 is LNHDA and CDR2 is SQIVND (reference sequence). The V end lost 3 bases, the J end lost 10 bases, and 13 bases lay between the germline ends. In nucleotides, the CDR3 is TGTGCCAGTAGTATTAGGGAAGGAGACGAGCAGTTCTTC. Protein product: CASSIREGDEQFF.

A few counts support this clone. The chain carries TRBV6-2 or TRBV6-3 and TRBJ1-1; D ambiguous. The ends were cut back, 5 bases at V and 1 base at J, with 5 bases in the middle. The CDR3 is made up of 12 amino acids. Germline CDR1 MNHEY, CDR2 SVGEGT. Here the CDR3 reads CASSHRNTEAFF. The DNA of the CDR3 is TGTGCCAGCAGTCATCGGAACACTGAAGCTTTCTTT.

The chain couples TRBV5-1 to TRBJ2-1; 8 bases line up with TRBD1. The V gene end was trimmed by 4 bases and the J gene end by 2 bases; junction bases not matched to a gene: 2. Germline V CDR1 and CDR2: SGHRS, YFSETQ. The length of the CDR3 is 14 residues. This CDR3 is CASSLGQAYNEQFF. The CDR3, as DNA: TGCGCCAGCAGCCTGGGACAGGCCTACAATGAGCAGTTCTTC.

A single count supports this clone. The chain links TRBV3-1 (or the pseudogene TRBV3-2) to TRBJ1-6; tentatively, D is TRBD1 (5 bases). The V gene's germline CDR1 is LGHDT and CDR2 YNNKEL (reference sequence). The V and J ends lost 8 bases and 3 bases respectively, with 11 bases between them. The CDR3 is 14 amino acids. CDR3 coding DNA: TGTGCCAGCCGCGACAGTGTCTATAATTCACCCCTCCACTTT. It encodes CASRDSVYNSPLHF.

The V gene is TRBV3-1 (or the pseudogene TRBV3-2), the J gene TRBJ2-1, with 10 bases aligning to TRBD1. The J segment lost 5 bases and the V segment lost 2 bases, leaving 3 bases of the junction unmatched. Germline assignment: CDR1 LGHDT and CDR2 YNNKEL (reference sequence). This CDR3 region has 15 residues. CDR3 residues: CASSQPGQGNNEQFF. The CDR3 bases are TGTGCCAGCAGCCAACCGGGACAGGGGAACAATGAGCAGTTCTTC.

Details on this clone: Other nucleotide sequences in the sample specify the same CDR3. The gene calls are TRBV15 and TRBJ1-5; 10 positions agree with TRBD1. Unmatched junction bases numbered 3, after V lost 5 bases and J lost 5 bases. The CDR3 contains 14 residues. Germline CDR1 and CDR2: LNHNV and YYDKDF (reference sequence). The CDR3 loop is CATSRDRGDQPQHF. In nucleotides, the CDR3 is TGTGCCACCAGCCGGGACAGGGGCGATCAGCCCCAGCATTTT.

The gene calls are TRBV5-1 and TRBJ1-2; 9 positions match TRBD1. The CDR3 is made up of 13 amino acids. Germline V CDR1 and CDR2: SGHRS, YFSETQ. Losses at the gene ends were 5 bases for V and 7 bases for J; bases not matched to a gene: 6. The CDR3: CASSMDRGGGYTF. DNA of the CDR3: TGCGCCAGCAGTATGGACAGGGGCGGTGGCTACACCTTC.

V usage is TRBV3-1 (or the pseudogene TRBV3-2) and J usage is TRBJ1-2, with no clear D. With 0 bases removed from V and 6 bases from J, the gap between germline ends came to 17 bases. Per germline, CDR1 LGHDT and CDR2 YNNKEL (reference sequence). The length of the CDR3 is 16 residues. CDR3 amino acids: CASSQEPPRDANGYTF. In DNA, the CDR3 is TGTGCCAGCAGCCAAGAACCCCCTAGGGATGCAAATGGCTACACCTTC.

V and J are TRBV13 and TRBJ2-1, with D unresolved. Germline CDR1 reads PRHDT; CDR2 reads FYEKMQ (reference sequence). The CDR3 has 13 amino acids. Trimming took 5 bases from V and 10 from J, leaving 15 bases between them. CDR3 protein: CASSPSPAGEQFF. CDR3 in DNA: TGTGCCAGCAGCCCCTCCCCTGCTGGGGAGCAGTTCTTC.

The chain employs TRBV19 and TRBJ2-7; 8 nucleotides match TRBD2. This CDR3 comprises 13 residues. Germline CDR1 LNHDA, CDR2 SQIVND (reference sequence). After removal of 10 bases from V and 3 bases from J, the junction contained 8 bases not matched to a gene. The CDR3 loop is CATQYGRGYEQYF. In nucleotides, the CDR3 is TGTGCCACTCAGTACGGGAGGGGCTACGAGCAGTACTTC.

J is TRBJ1-5 and V is TRBV2; D is uncertain. Between the trimmed V and J ends, which lost 7 bases and 0 bases, there was a span of 13 bases. The CDR3 loop spans 15 amino acids. The germline V gene encodes CDR1 SNHLY and CDR2 FYNNEI. The DNA of the CDR3 is TGTGCCAGCACTCTGGGGAGTTATAGCAATCAGCCCCAGCATTTT. Amino acids: CASTLGSYSNQPQHF.

This chain joins TRBV24-1 and TRBJ1-4; D ambiguous. CDR3 length: 18 residues. The germline CDR1 and CDR2 sequences are KGHDR and SFDVKD. V shed 0 bases and J shed 0 bases, with 13 bases lying between them. The CDR3, as DNA: TGTGCCACCAGTGATTTGAGGGAGTTCCGCGCAACTAATGAAAAACTGTTTTTT. It translates to CATSDLREFRATNEKLFF.

This clone was counted only a few times. CDR3 DNA: TGTGCCAGCAGCCCTAGGGCCGCTGGAAACACCATATATTTT. As protein: CASSPRAAGNTIYF. The chain employs TRBV11-2 and TRBJ1-3; D unresolved. V dropped 5 bases and J dropped 2 bases, with 10 bases sitting between them. The CDR3 contains 14 residues. Germline V CDR1 and CDR2: SGHAT, FQNNGV.

J is TRBJ1-5 and V is TRBV2; D unresolved. The CDR3 has 13 residues. The V gene's germline CDR1 is SNHLY and CDR2 FYNNEI. The V end was cut by 6 bases, the J end by 4 bases, with 10 bases between. CDR3 residues: CASRGSNNQPQHF. The DNA of the CDR3 is TGTGCCAGCAGAGGGTCAAATAATCAGCCCCAGCATTTT.

The rearrangement joins TRBV5-1 to TRBJ1-1; 8 bases map to TRBD1. CDR1 is SGHRS and CDR2 is YFSETQ in the germline V gene. The CDR3 sequence is 14 residues long. V was pared by 4 bases and J by 3 bases, with 5 bases of the junction left unmatched. The CDR3 DNA sequence: TGCGCCAGCAGCGAAGGACAGGGTTACACTGAAGCTTTCTTT. This sequence encodes CASSEGQGYTEAFF.

The V and J genes are TRBV30 and TRBJ1-4, with D possibly matching TRBD1 (6 bases). This CDR3 comprises 14 residues. Germline CDR1 GTSNPN, CDR2 SVGIG (reference sequence). V lost 5 bases and J 8 bases, leaving 18 bases between the germline ends. The CDR3 here is CAWLLRGLGEKLFF. The DNA of the CDR3 is TGTGCCTGGCTCCTCAGGGGATTAGGGGAAAAACTGTTTTTT.

CDR3 DNA: TGTGCCAGCAGCCCTTTGGGGCTAACTAATGAAAAACTGTTTTTT. Amino acid sequence: CASSPLGLTNEKLFF. This chain links TRBV28 with TRBJ1-4, with D perhaps TRBD1 (5 bases). V lost 6 bases and J 1 base, leaving 12 bases between the germline ends. The CDR3 contains 15 residues. In germline, CDR1 is MDHEN, CDR2 SYDVKM.

The chain couples TRBV9 to TRBJ2-7, with 9 bases aligning to TRBD2. The junction had 13 bases not matched to a gene; V was cut back by 4 bases and J by 5 bases. Germline V gene lookup returns CDR1 SGDLS and CDR2 YYNGEE. This CDR3 is 16 amino acids long. CDR3 loop: CASSPTGASGVHEQYF. CDR3 in DNA: TGTGCCAGCAGCCCCACCGGGGCTAGCGGGGTCCACGAGCAGTACTTC.

The rearrangement uses TRBV3-1 (or the pseudogene TRBV3-2) and TRBJ1-1; possible D gene TRBD1, 5 bases. There are 13 residues in the CDR3. The germline V gene encodes CDR1 LGHDT and CDR2 YNNKEL (reference sequence). With 3 bases removed from V and 7 bases from J, the gap between germline ends came to 12 bases. The CDR3 sequence: CASSHTGTGEAFF. In nucleotides, the CDR3 is TGTGCCAGCAGCCATACCGGGACGGGTGAAGCTTTCTTT.

The V gene is TRBV27, the J gene TRBJ1-5; 7 bases agree with TRBD1. Losses at the gene ends were 6 bases for V and 0 bases for J; bases not matched to a gene: 8. The CDR3 runs to 16 residues. Germline CDR1 is MNHEY and CDR2 is SMNVEV (reference sequence). The CDR3 here is CASRVGTVYSNQPQHF. In DNA, the CDR3 is TGTGCCAGCAGGGTCGGGACAGTTTATAGCAATCAGCCCCAGCATTTT.

V usage is TRBV2 and J usage is TRBJ1-1; a possible D gene is TRBD1 (5 bases). V was trimmed by 6 bases and J by 11 bases, leaving 22 bases between them. This CDR3 spans 14 amino acids. The germline gives CDR1 SNHLY, CDR2 FYNNEI. The CDR3 nucleotides are TGTGCCAGCAGGGGGCCCAGACAGACTGTTTCCGCTTTCTTT. This encodes CASRGPRQTVSAFF.

V and J are TRBV19 and TRBJ1-5, with D uncertain. CDR3 size: 13 residues. Germline V gives CDR1 LNHDA, CDR2 SQIVND (reference sequence). The V gene lost 10 bases and the J gene lost 7 bases, with 17 bases spanning the gap. CDR3 sequence (DNA): TGTGCCACAAGTAAGGGTTCCTACCAGCCCCAGCATTTT. Protein sequence: CATSKGSYQPQHF.

This clone was detected only once. The V gene is TRBV30, the J gene TRBJ1-6; possibly TRBD1 for D (5 bases). Germline V gene lookup returns CDR1 GTSNPN and CDR2 SVGIG (reference sequence). This CDR3 has 15 amino acids. Trimming removed 3 bases from V and 6 bases from J, with 15 bases in between. For the CDR3, the DNA is TGTGCCTGGAGAGGCGGCGGGGGGAGTAATTCACCCCTCCACTTT. Its protein is CAWRGGGGSNSPLHF.

V and J are TRBV4-2 and TRBJ2-1; either TRBD1 or TRBD2 may supply D (6 bases each). In germline, CDR1 is LGHNA, CDR2 YNFKEQ. There are 16 residues in the CDR3. With 0 bases removed from V and 7 bases from J, the gap between germline ends came to 16 bases. The CDR3 DNA reads TGTGCCAGCAGCCAAGAGAGTTCGGGGGCGGGAAATGAGCAGTTCTTC. This gives the protein CASSQESSGAGNEQFF.

The chain combines TRBV28 with TRBJ2-3, with D tentatively TRBD1 (6 bases). From germline, CDR1 is MDHEN and CDR2 SYDVKM. V dropped 9 bases and J dropped 1 base, with 20 bases sitting between them. The CDR3 covers 16 residues. CDR3 DNA sequence: TGTGCCAGTAGGGGGACCGCGGCGGCGGGCACAGATACGCAGTATTTT. Residues: CASRGTAAAGTDTQYF.

The chain carries TRBV7-8 and TRBJ2-7; 10 bases match TRBD1. J lost 6 bases, V lost 6 bases, and 14 bases had no gene match. The CDR3 runs to 16 residues. CDR1 and CDR2 from the germline V gene are SGHVS and FQNEAQ. The CDR3 sequence is CASSNDFRQGASEQYF. The CDR3 DNA sequence: TGTGCCAGCAGTAACGATTTTAGACAGGGGGCGAGCGAGCAGTACTTC.

The rearrangement uses TRBV5-1 and TRBJ1-1; D not resolved. The CDR3 covers 14 residues. Trimming cost V 2 bases and J 1 base, with 9 bases left between them. Germline V gives CDR1 SGHRS, CDR2 YFSETQ. The DNA of the CDR3 is TGCGCCAGCAGCTTCTTCGGCCGGAACACTGAAGCTTTCTTT. This codes for CASSFFGRNTEAFF.

This chain uses TRBV28 with TRBJ1-1; D is uncertain. V lost 3 bases to trimming and J lost 1 base, with 9 bases between them. Germline values: CDR1 MDHEN, CDR2 SYDVKM. The CDR3 totals 14 residues. CDR3 sequence reads: CASSFNRPNTEAFF. The CDR3 nucleotides read TGTGCCAGCAGTTTTAATCGTCCGAACACTGAAGCTTTCTTT.

The gene calls are TRBV13 and TRBJ1-2; D is unclear. V lost 10 bases, J lost 6 bases, and 12 bases lay in between. The CDR3 consists of 11 residues. Germline lookup yields CDR1 PRHDT and CDR2 FYEKMQ (reference sequence). The CDR3 reads CATGGMDGYTF. Written as DNA, the CDR3 is TGTGCCACCGGAGGGATGGATGGCTACACCTTC.

The rearrangement links TRBV6-5 to TRBJ1-3; a weak D match, TRBD1 (6 bases). Germline CDR1 reads MNHEY; CDR2 reads SVGAGI. Trimming left V 9 bases short and J 0 bases short, with 15 bases between. CDR3 length equals 15 residues. CDR3 sequence: CASALRTASGNTIYF. In nucleotides, the CDR3 is TGTGCCAGTGCTCTTCGGACAGCCTCTGGAAACACCATATATTTT.